This paragraph reports one TCR beta chain. Its target is unknown. The sample comes from a study of vaccination effects on CD4 cells after COVID-19. The CDR3 contains 19 residues. J gave up 4 bases and V 0 bases, and 15 bases lay outside the gene matches. Per germline, CDR1 LGHDT and CDR2 YNNKEL (reference sequence). Once cultured for 10 days, the cells underwent separation to obtain CD4+ T cells. The study found no prior SARS-CoV-2 infection in the vaccine recipients, who tested negative for nucleocapsid antibodies. Only in-frame clones appear in the TCRdb table, and some are missing; sequencing was by immunoSEQ multiplex PCR. The sample holds some 26,000 clones, over 65% seen once.

This material consisted of CD4+ T cells from PBMCs cultured without peptide, taken before COVID-19 vaccination. The TCR originated in a human donor who received a COVID-19 vaccine. V gene TRBV3-1 (or the pseudogene TRBV3-2) combines with J gene TRBJ1-3; 7 bases map to TRBD1. The CDR3 DNA is TGTGCCAGCAGCCAAGATCGGAAAACAGGGGCTTTGAGGGGAAACACCATATATTTT. Protein: CASSQDRKTGALRGNTIYF.